This T cell receptor beta chain comes out of a study of vaccination effects on CD4 cells after COVID-19. Remarks on this clone: Its antigen remains unknown.

Viral peptide pool expansion of antigen-specific CD4+ T cells preceded sequencing in the ViraFEST assay. Having been cultured for roughly 9 days, the cells underwent CD4+ T cell isolation. The person's infection with SARS-CoV-2, confirmed by PCR, took place between March and December 2020. PBMC cultures contained over 1.5 million cells per well, 9.5 to 10 IU/ml IL-2 and approximately 9.4 ug/ml peptides. Days 3 and 7 saw half the medium replaced with IL-2 medium. CDR1 and CDR2 (germline): SGHRS, YFSETQ. V dropped 0 bases and J dropped 3 bases, with 5 bases sitting between them. This CDR3 is 13 amino acids long. Data came from immunoSEQ multiplex PCR; TCRdb stores just in-frame clones and leaves some out. The table lists around 47,000 clones, 65% to 70% of them singletons.

The V gene is TRBV5-1, the J gene TRBJ2-3; no clear D gene. Sample: CD4+ T cells from PBMCs cultured with a peptide pool, taken before COVID-19 vaccination. This receptor was taken from a human donor who had a prior SARS-CoV-2 infection. CDR3 region: CASSLGLTDTQYF. In DNA form, the CDR3 reads TGCGCCAGCAGCTTGGGACTTACAGATACGCAGTATTTT.